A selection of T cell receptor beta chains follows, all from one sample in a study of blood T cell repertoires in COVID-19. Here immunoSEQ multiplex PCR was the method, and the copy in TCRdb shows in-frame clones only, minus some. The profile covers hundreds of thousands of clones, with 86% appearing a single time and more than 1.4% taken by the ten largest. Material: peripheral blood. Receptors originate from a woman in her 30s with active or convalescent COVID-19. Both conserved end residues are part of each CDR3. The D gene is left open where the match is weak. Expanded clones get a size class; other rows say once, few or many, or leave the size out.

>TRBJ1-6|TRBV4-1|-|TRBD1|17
CASSQEIGPGGGSPLHF
TGCGCCAGCAGCCAAGAGATAGGACCAGGGGGCGGTTCACCCCTCCACTTT
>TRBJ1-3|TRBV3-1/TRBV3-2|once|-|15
CASSQGRFVENTIYF
TGTGCCAGCAGCCAAGGCAGATTCGTCGAAAACACCATATATTTT
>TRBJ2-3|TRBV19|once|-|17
CASSIGPLGRETDTQYF
TGTGCCAGTAGTATAGGCCCCCTCGGACGGGAGACAGATACGCAGTATTTT
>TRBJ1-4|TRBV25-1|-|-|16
CASSEFRGQANEKLFF
TGTGCCAGCAGTGAATTTAGGGGCCAAGCTAATGAAAAACTGTTTTTT
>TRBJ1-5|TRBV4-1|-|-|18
CASSHRPLGGNSNQPQHF
TGCGCCAGCAGCCATAGACCTTTGGGGGGTAATAGCAATCAGCCCCAGCATTTT
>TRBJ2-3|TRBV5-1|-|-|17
CASTMQPRGVDVDTQYF
TGCGCCAGCACGATGCAACCCAGGGGAGTGGACGTGGATACGCAGTATTTT
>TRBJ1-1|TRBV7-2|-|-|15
CASSSSKQGNTEAFF
TGTGCCAGCAGCTCCTCCAAGCAGGGGAACACTGAAGCTTTCTTT
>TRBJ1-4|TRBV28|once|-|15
CASRGRQVYDEKLFF
TGTGCCAGCAGGGGCCGACAGGTCTATGACGAAAAACTGTTTTTT
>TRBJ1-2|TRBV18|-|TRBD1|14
CASSPDRGGYGYTF
TGTGCCAGCTCACCAGACAGGGGGGGCTATGGCTACACCTTC
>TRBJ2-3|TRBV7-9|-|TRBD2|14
CASSSTSGPDTQYF
TGTGCCAGCAGCTCTACTAGCGGCCCAGATACGCAGTATTTT
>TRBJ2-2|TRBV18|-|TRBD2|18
CASSPSIGLAGDTGELFF
TGTGCCAGCTCACCTTCCATCGGTCTAGCGGGAGACACCGGGGAGCTGTTTTTT
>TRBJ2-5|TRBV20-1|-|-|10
CSASQETQYF
TGCAGTGCCTCTCAAGAGACCCAGTACTTC
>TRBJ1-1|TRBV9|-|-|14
CASSDPSMNTEAFF
TGTGCCAGCAGCGACCCAAGCATGAACACTGAAGCTTTCTTT
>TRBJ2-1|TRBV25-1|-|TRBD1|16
CASSEVSDRGLDEQFF
TGTGCCAGCAGTGAAGTATCGGACAGGGGGCTGGATGAGCAGTTCTTC
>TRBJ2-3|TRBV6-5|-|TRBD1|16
CASSYSGQVGSDTQYF
TGTGCCAGCAGTTACTCAGGACAGGTGGGGTCAGATACGCAGTATTTT
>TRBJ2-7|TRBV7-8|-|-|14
CASSLSGQSYEQYF
TGTGCCAGCAGCTTAAGTGGACAGTCCTACGAGCAGTACTTC
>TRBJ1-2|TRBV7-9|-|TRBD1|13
CASSLGGQGRYTF
TGTGCCAGCAGCTTAGGGGGACAGGGCCGCTACACCTTC
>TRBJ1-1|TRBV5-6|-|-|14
CASSLIRGYPEAFF
TGTGCCAGCAGCTTGATTAGGGGATACCCTGAAGCTTTCTTT
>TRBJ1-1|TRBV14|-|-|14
CASSHRVRDTEAFF
TGTGCCAGCAGCCACAGGGTTCGGGACACTGAAGCTTTCTTT
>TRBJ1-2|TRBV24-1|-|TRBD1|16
CATSGTGVRVFWGYTF
TGTGCCACCAGTGGGACAGGGGTACGGGTTTTCTGGGGCTACACCTTC
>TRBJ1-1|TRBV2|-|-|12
CASTSGGTEAFF
TGTGCCAGCACCTCGGGGGGGACTGAAGCTTTCTTT
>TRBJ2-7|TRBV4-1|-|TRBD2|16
CASSQSTSGRTYEQYF
TGCGCCAGCAGCCAGTCAACTAGCGGGAGGACCTACGAGCAGTACTTC
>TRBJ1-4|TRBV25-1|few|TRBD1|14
CASTYGTVNEKLFF
TGTGCCAGTACATACGGGACAGTTAATGAAAAACTGTTTTTT
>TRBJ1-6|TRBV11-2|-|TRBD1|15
CASSQGQFGDSPLHF
TGTGCCAGCAGCCAGGGACAGTTTGGAGATTCACCCCTCCACTTT
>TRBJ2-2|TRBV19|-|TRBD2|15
CASIAGTTYIGELFF
TGTGCCAGTATAGCCGGGACTACCTATATCGGGGAGCTGTTTTTT
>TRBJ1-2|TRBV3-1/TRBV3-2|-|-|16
CASSQDLDSPNYGYTF
TGTGCCAGCAGCCAAGATTTGGACAGTCCTAACTATGGCTACACCTTC
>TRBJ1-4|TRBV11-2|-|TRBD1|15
CASSSMGQGNEKLFF
TGTGCCAGCAGCTCAATGGGACAGGGGAATGAAAAACTGTTTTTT
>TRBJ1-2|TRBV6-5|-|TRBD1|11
CAIWTGDGYTF
TGTGCCATCTGGACAGGGGATGGCTACACCTTC
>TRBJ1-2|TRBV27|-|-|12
CASSMSGIGYTF
TGTGCCAGCAGTATGTCGGGTATAGGCTACACCTTC
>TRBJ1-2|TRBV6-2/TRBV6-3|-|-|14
CASSYSLGAIGYTF
TGTGCCAGCAGTTACTCGCTGGGGGCGATCGGCTACACCTTC
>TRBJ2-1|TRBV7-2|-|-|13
CASSLGVALEQFF
TGTGCCAGCAGCTTAGGTGTCGCGCTTGAGCAGTTCTTC
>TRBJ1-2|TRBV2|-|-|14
CASSADSNNYGYTF
TGTGCCAGCAGTGCGGACAGTAATAACTATGGCTACACCTTC
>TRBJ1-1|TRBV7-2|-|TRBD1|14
CASRQQGKDTEAFF
TGTGCCAGCAGACAACAGGGGAAGGACACTGAAGCTTTCTTT
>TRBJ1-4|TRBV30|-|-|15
CAWSVLGGTNEKLFF
TGTGCCTGGAGTGTACTGGGAGGGACTAATGAAAAACTGTTTTTT
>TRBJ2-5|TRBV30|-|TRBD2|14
CAWTPGLAKETQYF
TGTGCCTGGACCCCGGGACTAGCGAAAGAGACCCAGTACTTC
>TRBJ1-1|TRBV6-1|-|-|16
CASSEAEGRWNTEAFF
TGTGCCAGCAGTGAGGCCGAGGGCAGATGGAACACTGAAGCTTTCTTT
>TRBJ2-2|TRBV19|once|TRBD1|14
CASSGTANTGELFF
TGTGCCAGTAGTGGGACAGCGAACACCGGGGAGCTGTTTTTT
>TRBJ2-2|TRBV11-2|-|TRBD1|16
CASSSLDRVDTGELFF
TGTGCCAGCAGCTCCCTGGACAGGGTGGACACCGGGGAGCTGTTTTTT
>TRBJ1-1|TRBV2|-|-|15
CASGGPGGAGTEAFF
TGTGCCAGCGGGGGACCGGGGGGGGCTGGGACTGAAGCTTTCTTT
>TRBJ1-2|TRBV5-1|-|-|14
CASSFGRPGGGYTF
TGCGCCAGCAGCTTCGGCAGGCCCGGGGGAGGCTACACCTTC
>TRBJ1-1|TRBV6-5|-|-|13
CAVHRDPNTEAFF
TGTGCCGTGCACCGGGATCCGAACACTGAAGCTTTCTTT
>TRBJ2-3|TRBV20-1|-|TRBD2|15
CSASGTSGSEDTQYF
TGCAGTGCTAGTGGGACTAGCGGGAGTGAAGATACGCAGTATTTT
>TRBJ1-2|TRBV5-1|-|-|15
CASSLDRGRRGGYTF
TGCGCCAGCAGCTTGGATCGGGGGAGGAGAGGTGGCTACACCTTC
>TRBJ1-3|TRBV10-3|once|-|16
CAISESNTELGNTIYF
TGTGCCATCAGTGAATCCAACACGGAGCTTGGAAACACCATATATTTT
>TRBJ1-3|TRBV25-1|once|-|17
CASSEYSLGLEGNTIYF
TGTGCCAGCAGTGAATATTCCCTCGGGTTGGAAGGAAACACCATATATTTT
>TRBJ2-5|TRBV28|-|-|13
CASSLSGVETQYF
TGTGCCAGCAGTTTATCAGGGGTTGAGACCCAGTACTTC
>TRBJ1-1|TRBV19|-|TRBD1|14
CAIQRTGSGTEAFF
TGTGCCATCCAACGGACAGGTTCAGGCACTGAAGCTTTCTTT
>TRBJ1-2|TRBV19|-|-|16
CASSLPLGQPNYGYTF
TGTGCCAGTAGTCTCCCGTTAGGACAGCCTAACTATGGCTACACCTTC
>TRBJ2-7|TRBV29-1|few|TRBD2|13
CSVETSGIHEQYF
TGCAGCGTCGAGACTAGCGGTATCCACGAGCAGTACTTC
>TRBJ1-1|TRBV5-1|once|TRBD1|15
CASSLDRGGEAEAFF
TGCGCCAGCAGCTTGGACAGGGGTGGGGAAGCTGAAGCTTTCTTT